The T cell receptor (beta chain) under discussion was sequenced for a study of blood T cell repertoires in COVID-19 (dated by TCRdb to about 2020). With respect to the entire study: Collaborator samples came from the United States, Italy and Spain and covered acute and convalescent phases of COVID-19. The material from the prospective study consisted of cDNA or gDNA derived from T cells, B-cell-depleted T cells, or PBMCs. The dataset comprised deeply sampled blood TCRbeta repertoires from subjects exposed to, actively infected with, or recovered from COVID-19. A freely available public database, intended as a resource for researchers studying the immune response to SARS-CoV-2, is where the repertoires were released. The samples were drawn from two sources: the first 160 participants of the ongoing ImmuneRACE study, and fewer than 1,500 subjects contributed by 6 global collaborators. Sample metadata almost always included a de-identified subject ID, COVID-19 status, age in years and sex. Where available, HLA class I and class II types were taken from metadata supplied by the sample provider and were not determined by assay-based typing.

One collaborating source in Seattle enrolled patients while the patients were actively infected and followed the patients over time throughout the course of disease. Whole blood was collected in K2EDTA tubes by collaborating institutions according to the institutions' own protocols. For TCRbeta analysis, collaborators shipped samples in one of three forms: frozen whole blood, isolated PBMCs, or DNA extracted from either of those sample types. The paper as a whole reports these results and caveats: Clinical and demographic metadata were provided uncurated, with the amount varying by source and participant.

On this clone: The antigen it binds to is not known. Qualities for individual bases were not recorded, and no much larger clone is one base off.

The immunoSEQ Assay, a bias-controlled multiplex PCR, was used to amplify TCRbeta CDR3 regions from genomic DNA. The published analysis was carried out like this. Nucleated cell counts per sample were estimated from amplification of reference gene primers within the assay. To quantify the absolute abundance of each unique TCRbeta CDR3 rearrangement, sequence reads were collapsed and filtered. For each sample, productive Simpson clonality was calculated as the square root of Simpson's diversity index over productive rearrangements. This is the immuneACCESS table as TCRdb keeps it, with only in-frame sequences that have V and J called. A part of the clones is gone; compared with another copy, unresolved V genes explain less than half, and the rest is unexplained. From that table come the V and J calls and clone size; the DNA was used to work out D and trimming. Counted in this sample were about 300,000 clones; roughly 90% of them appeared once. The ten biggest clones cover roughly 2.3% of the sample.

This clonotype was sampled from a woman aged 25-40 years with COVID-19, enrolled during active disease. Sequenced material: peripheral blood.

The CDR3: CSVDQGLSEAFF. At the DNA level, the sequence is TGCAGCGTTGATCAGGGTTTGTCTGAAGCTTTCTTT. The rearranged segments are TRBV29-1 and TRBJ1-1, with TRBD1 tentatively as D gene (5 bases match). The CDR3 numbers 12 residues from cysteine through phenylalanine. Only the CDR3 part of the read is kept: 36 bases, read in frame from the first base. Sequences SQVTM (CDR1) and ANQGSEA (CDR2) are obtained from the germline V gene. Between the V and J ends, shortened by 3 bases and 6 bases respectively, the junction contains 11 bases. Where the CDR3 stops, the reference TRBV29-1 and TRBJ1-1 genes take over; the full variable domain is SAVISQKPSRDICQRGTSLTIQCQVDSQVTMMFWYRQQPGQSLTLIATANQGSEATYESGFVIDKFPISRPNLTFSTLTVSNMSPEDSSIYLCSVDQGLSEAFFGQGTRLTVV.